The source of this TCR beta chain is a study of identifying expanded T cells in peripheral blood. No infections or other immune events were documented during collection. Of note for this clone: Its target is not known.

Unmatched junction bases numbered 8, after V lost 1 base and J lost 6 bases. From germline, CDR1 is LGHNA and CDR2 YSLEER. The CDR3 totals 17 residues. The study, taken as a whole, reports: Approximately 2-week clone count variance significantly increased as total template count grew. Technical replicates showed around 1.1 changed clones; two weeks about 16.4; four weeks 19.

The protocol was immunoSEQ multiplex PCR, while the TCRdb copy is restricted to in-frame clones and leaves out a portion. In the table there are about 100,000 clones, 80% to 90% of which are singletons. The sequencing sample was made of blood. The TCR was taken from a person between 18 and 75 years old in good health. This chain connects TRBV4-3 to TRBJ2-1; 11 bases agree with TRBD2. The CDR3 sequence is CASSQVLAGGAPNEQFF. The CDR3 DNA sequence: TGCGCCAGCAGCCAAGTTCTAGCGGGAGGAGCCCCCAATGAGCAGTTCTTC.